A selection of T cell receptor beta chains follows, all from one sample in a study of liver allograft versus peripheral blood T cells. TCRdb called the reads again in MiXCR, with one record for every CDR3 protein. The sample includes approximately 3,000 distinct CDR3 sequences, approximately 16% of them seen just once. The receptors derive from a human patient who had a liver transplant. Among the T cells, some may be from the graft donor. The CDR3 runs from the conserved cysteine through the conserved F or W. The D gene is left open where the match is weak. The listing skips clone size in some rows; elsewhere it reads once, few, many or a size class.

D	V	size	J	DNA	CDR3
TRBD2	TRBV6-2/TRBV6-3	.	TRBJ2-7	TGTGCCACCAACGGGCTAGCGGGAGCCGGGGAGCAGTACTTC	CATNGLAGAGEQYF
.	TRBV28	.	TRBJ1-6	TGTGCCAGCAGGAACACCGCGGGACCAAATTCACCCCTCCACTTT	CASRNTAGPNSPLHF
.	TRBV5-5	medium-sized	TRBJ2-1	TGTGCCAGCAGCTGGGACTTCAGCCCTTACAATGAGCAGTTCTTC	CASSWDFSPYNEQFF
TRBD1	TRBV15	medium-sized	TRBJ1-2	TGTGCCACCAGCAGAGATTGGGAGGGACAGATCTTC	CATSRDWEGQIF
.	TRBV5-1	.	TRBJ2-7	TGCGCCAGCAGCTCCGACAGTCTCTACGAGCAGTACTTC	CASSSDSLYEQYF
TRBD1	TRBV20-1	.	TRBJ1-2	TGCAGTGCTAGAGATCCTTCCGCCGGACAGGTTGATGGCTACACCTTC	CSARDPSAGQVDGYTF
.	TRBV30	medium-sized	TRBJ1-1	TGTGCCTGGAGTGTAAGCAGGGTTACTGAAGCTTTCTTT	CAWSVSRVTEAFF
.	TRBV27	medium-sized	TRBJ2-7	TGTGCCAGCAGTTTATCGACAGCTTCGGCCTACGAGCAGTACTTC	CASSLSTASAYEQYF
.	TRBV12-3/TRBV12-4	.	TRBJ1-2	TGTGCCAGCACAAAACGGGAGGCCAGGTATGGCTACACCTTC	CASTKREARYGYTF
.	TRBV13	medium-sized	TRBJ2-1	TGTGCCAGCAGCCTCAACGGACCCCCCTACAATGAGCAGTTCTTC	CASSLNGPPYNEQFF
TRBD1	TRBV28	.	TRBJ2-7	TGCGCCATCAGTTTGTCCCCCCGACAGGGGAGGTACGAGCAGTACTTC	CAISLSPRQGRYEQYF
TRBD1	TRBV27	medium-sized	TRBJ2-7	TGTGCCAGCAGCTTACAGGGGGGTAACTACGAGCAGTACTTC	CASSLQGGNYEQYF
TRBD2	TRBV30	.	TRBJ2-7	TGTGCCTGGAATCCGGGGGGCTCCTACGAGCAGTACTTC	CAWNPGGSYEQYF
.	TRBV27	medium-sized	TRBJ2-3	TGTGCCAGCAGTTTTGGCAGGACCACAGATACGCAGTATTTT	CASSFGRTTDTQYF